This note documents a single T cell receptor beta chain sequence. Germline CDR1 and CDR2: SGDLS and YYNGEE. The length of the CDR3 is 14 residues. V lost 2 bases and J lost 6, with 15 bases in between. The data originate from a study of control samples from healthy donors and cancer patients. Assay used: immunoSEQ multiplex PCR; TCRdb lists only in-frame clones, some missing. Among roughly 120,000 clones listed, 75% to 90% were seen once. Material: PBMCs. The chain recombines TRBV9 with TRBJ2-7, with a weak D call TRBD1 (6 bases). This receptor was obtained from a woman aged 50 to 60 with colorectal cancer. The chain's CDR3 is CASSVQTGSVEQYF. Written as DNA, the CDR3 is TGTGCCAGCAGCGTGCAGACAGGTAGCGTCGAGCAGTACTTC.